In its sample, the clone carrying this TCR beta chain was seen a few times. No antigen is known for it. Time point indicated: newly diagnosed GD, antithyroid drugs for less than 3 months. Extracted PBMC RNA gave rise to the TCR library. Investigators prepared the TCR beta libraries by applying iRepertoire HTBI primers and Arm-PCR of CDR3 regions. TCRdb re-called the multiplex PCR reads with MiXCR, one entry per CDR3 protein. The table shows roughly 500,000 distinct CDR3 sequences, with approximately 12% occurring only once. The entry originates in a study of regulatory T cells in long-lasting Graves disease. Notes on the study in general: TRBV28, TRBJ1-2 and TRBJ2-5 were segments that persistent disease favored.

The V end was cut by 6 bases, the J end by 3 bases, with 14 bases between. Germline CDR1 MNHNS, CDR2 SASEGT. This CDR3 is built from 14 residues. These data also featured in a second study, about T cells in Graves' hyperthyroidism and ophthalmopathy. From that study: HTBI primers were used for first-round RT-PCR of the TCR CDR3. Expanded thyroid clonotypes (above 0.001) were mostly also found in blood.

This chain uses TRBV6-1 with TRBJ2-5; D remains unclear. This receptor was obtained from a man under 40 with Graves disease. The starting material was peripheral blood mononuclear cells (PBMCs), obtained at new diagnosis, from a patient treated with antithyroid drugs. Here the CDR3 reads CASSRATAEETQYF. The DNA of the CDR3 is TGTGCCAGCAGCCGGGCTACGGCTGAAGAGACCCAGTACTTC.